This paragraph covers one T cell receptor beta chain sequence. This entry belongs to a study of CD8 T cells in Susac syndrome. Study-wide context: Patients with Susac syndrome had blood drawn and were at that point therapy-naive, on corticosteroids, or on intravenous immunoglobulin alone.

It was with random hexamers that roughly 0.45 to 1 ug RNA was reverse transcribed. TCRdb reprocessed the immunoSEQ multiplex PCR reads via MiXCR and lists one record per CDR3 protein. The repertoire holds 150,000 to 160,000 distinct CDR3 sequences, approximately 95% seen once, with about 0.16% in the top ten. There are 14 residues in the CDR3. The V and J ends lost 4 bases and 6 bases respectively, with 14 bases between them. From germline, CDR1 is LGHDT and CDR2 YNNKEL (reference sequence). The receptor comes from a human donor with Susac syndrome. J is TRBJ2-3 and V is TRBV3-1; D unresolved. The sequencing sample was made of CD4+ T cells from PBMCs. CDR3 coding DNA: TGTGCCAGCAGCCGGGCCCGTCCTGAGGATACGCAGTATTTT. It specifies CASSRARPEDTQYF.